Presented here are 21 T cell receptor beta chains from one specimen sequenced in a study of spatial heterogeneity in lung cancer. Time point denoted: blood at routine non-recurrence follow-up after resection. A single record per CDR3 protein comes from TCRdb applying MiXCR to the 5' RACE reads. The repertoire has over 95,000 distinct CDR3 sequences, 11% of them found once; the top ten carry approximately 25%. The sample in question was PBMCs, obtained at follow-up. These receptor sequences come from a female donor with early-stage non-small cell lung cancer.

The V gene is TRBV29-1, the J gene TRBJ2-4, with D unclear. The CDR3 consists of 12 residues. The ends were cut back, 6 bases at V and 0 bases at J, with 6 bases in the middle. Germline lookup yields CDR1 SQVTM and CDR2 ANQGSEA. The CDR3 nucleotides are TGCAGCGTATCTGTAGCCAAAAACATTCAGTACTTC. It codes for CSVSVAKNIQYF.

This clonotype was found many times. This chain uses TRBV4-1 with TRBJ2-3, with 11 bases lining up with TRBD2. The CDR3 loop spans 16 amino acids. With V trimmed by 0 bases and J by 4 bases, 3 bases remained unmatched. CDR1 MGHRA and CDR2 YSYEKL come from the germline V gene. This CDR3 is CASSQDSLAGADTQYF. The CDR3 bases are TGCGCCAGCAGCCAAGACTCACTAGCGGGAGCAGATACGCAGTATTTT.

This clonotype has a count of ten or more. The chain employs TRBV9 and TRBJ1-1, with D perhaps matching TRBD1 (6 bases). The CDR3 is 14 residues long. Germline-derived CDR1 and CDR2 are SGDLS and YYNGEE. V lost 4 bases and J lost 9, with 19 bases in between. The CDR3 nucleotides read TGTGCCAGCAGCCTAAATGACAGGAACAGAAAAGCTTTCTTT. This translates into CASSLNDRNRKAFF.

This clonotype was found a few times. This sequence joins TRBV7-2 and TRBJ2-2, with 11 positions matching TRBD1. Germline lookup yields CDR1 SGHTA and CDR2 FQGNSA. The CDR3 is 14 amino acids. The ends lost 6 bases at V and 4 bases at J; junction bases unmatched: 1. CDR3 nucleotide sequence: TGTGCCAGCAGGGACAGGGGGCTCACCGGGGAGCTGTTTTTT. This translates into CASRDRGLTGELFF. Supplemented by reference TRBV7-2 and TRBJ2-2, the full variable domain reads GAGVSQSPSNKVTEKGKDVELRCDPISGHTALYWYRQSLGQGLEFLIYFQGNSAPDKSGLPSDRFSAERTGGSVSTLTIQRTQQEDSAVYLCASRDRGLTGELFFGEGSRLTVL.

This clonotype turned up a few times. This rearrangement joins TRBV9 to TRBJ2-7; perhaps TRBD2 as D (6 bases). Per germline, CDR1 SGDLS and CDR2 YYNGEE. The CDR3 has 17 residues. Trimming left V 3 bases short and J 5 bases short, with 24 bases between. CDR3 region: CASSARYGSPLGHEQYF. The CDR3, as DNA: TGTGCCAGCAGCGCCCGGTACGGGAGCCCTCTCGGCCACGAGCAGTACTTC.

V and J are TRBV12-3 or TRBV12-4 and TRBJ1-2, with 8 positions matching TRBD1. This CDR3 has 14 amino acids. Trimming took 6 bases from V and 3 from J; bases not matched to a gene: 6. The CDR3 region is CASRSRGQDYGYTF. In DNA, the CDR3 is TGTGCCAGCAGGAGTCGGGGACAGGACTATGGCTACACCTTC.

In this sample, this clonotype turned up many times. This chain links TRBV12-3 or TRBV12-4 with TRBJ1-1; no reliable D call. Trimming removed 3 bases from V and 1 base from J, with 6 bases in between. The CDR3 spans 13 residues. The CDR3 bases are TGTGCCAGCAGTTTTGATCCGAACACTGAAGCTTTCTTT. This translates into CASSFDPNTEAFF.

In this sample, this clonotype turned up a few times. J is TRBJ2-5 and V is TRBV20-1; 8 bases agree with TRBD2. Germline V gene lookup returns CDR1 DFQATT and CDR2 SNEGSKA (reference sequence). With V trimmed by 6 bases and J by 2 bases, 11 bases remained unmatched. This CDR3 has 15 residues. The CDR3 DNA reads as TGCAGTGCCCCGTCAGCGGGAGCTGCTCAAGAGACCCAGTACTTC. Its translation: CSAPSAGAAQETQYF.

This clonotype was counted between two and nine times. The chain uses TRBV28 and TRBJ2-7, with TRBD1 as a possible D gene (6 bases). Germline CDR1 is MDHEN and CDR2 is SYDVKM. The CDR3 sequence is 13 residues long. Trimming shortened V by 10 bases and J by 0 bases, and 13 bases separated the two germline ends. The CDR3 spells CAMAGANSYEQYF. The CDR3 DNA sequence: TGTGCCATGGCAGGGGCAAACTCCTACGAGCAGTACTTC. Full variable domain (outside the CDR3, taken from reference TRBV28 and TRBJ2-7): DVKVTQSSRYLVKRTGEKVFLECVQDMDHENMFWYRQDPGLGLRLIYFSYDVKMKEKGDIPEGYSVSREKKERFSLILESASTNQTSMYLCAMAGANSYEQYFGPGTRLTVT.

The chain links TRBV28 to TRBJ2-7; 7 bases match TRBD1. Germline V CDR1 and CDR2: MDHEN, SYDVKM. Losses at the gene ends were 6 bases for V and 5 bases for J; bases not matched to a gene: 7. The CDR3 length is 13 residues. CDR3 in DNA: TGTGCCAGCAGACCTGACAGGGTCGACGAGCAGTACTTC. Translating gives CASRPDRVDEQYF.

This clonotype was detected ten times or more. The chain joins TRBV2 to TRBJ2-7; TRBD2 is a possible D gene (6 bases). The CDR3 contains 15 residues. CDR1 is SNHLY, CDR2 FYNNEI, per germline. The V end lost 6 bases, the J end lost 7 bases, and 22 bases lay between the germline ends. The chain's CDR3 is CASRPRVGRLGEQYV. The DNA for the CDR3 is TGTGCCAGCAGACCCCGGGTAGGGAGGCTGGGGGAGCAGTACGTC.

The gene calls are TRBV9 and TRBJ2-3; 9 bases line up with TRBD2. Trimming took 0 bases from V and 5 from J; bases not matched to a gene: 10. CDR1 is SGDLS, CDR2 YYNGEE, per germline. This CDR3 is 17 amino acids long. CDR3 sequence reads: CASSVVVAGGPQDTQYF. The CDR3 region has the DNA TGTGCCAGCAGCGTAGTTGTCGCGGGAGGGCCCCAAGATACGCAGTATTTT. The whole variable domain, remainder taken from reference TRBV9 and TRBJ2-3, is DSGVTQTPKHLITATGQRVTLRCSPRSGDLSVYWYQQSLDQGLQFLIQYYNGEERAKGNILERFSAQQFPDLHSELNLSSLELGDSALYFCASSVVVAGGPQDTQYFGPGTRLTVL.

V is TRBV9 and J is TRBJ1-2; D call uncertain. The CDR3 has 15 residues. CDR1 is SGDLS and CDR2 is YYNGEE in the germline V gene. The V and J ends lost 4 bases and 0 bases respectively, with 13 bases between them. The CDR3 sequence is CASSPEPHTNYGYTF. The DNA for the CDR3 is TGTGCCAGCAGCCCCGAACCCCATACTAACTATGGCTACACCTTC.

By frequency in the sample, this clonotype is medium-sized. The genes are TRBV29-1 and TRBJ2-7, with D uncertain. Germline CDR1 is SQVTM and CDR2 is ANQGSEA. The CDR3 has 12 residues. V lost 7 bases to trimming and J lost 6 bases, with 16 bases between them. The CDR3 DNA is TGCAGCGACTCTTGGACCAGCTGCGAGCAGTACGTC. It is translated as CSDSWTSCEQYV.

This clonotype was counted a few times. This chain connects TRBV2 to TRBJ2-1, with D possibly being TRBD1 (5 bases). Germline V CDR1 and CDR2: SNHLY, FYNNEI. The CDR3 is made up of 12 amino acids. With 6 bases removed from V and 8 bases from J, the gap between germline ends came to 11 bases. The CDR3 is CASSRQQDEQFF. CDR3 nucleotide sequence: TGTGCCAGCAGCAGACAGCAGGATGAGCAGTTCTTC. The full variable domain, rest sourced from reference TRBV2 and TRBJ2-1, is EPEVTQTPSHQVTQMGQEVILRCVPISNHLYFYWYRQILGQKVEFLVSFYNNEISEKSEIFDDQFSVERPDGSNFTLKIRSTKLEDSAMYFCASSRQQDEQFFGPGTRLTVL.

The sample holds many counts of this clonotype. V and J are TRBV20-1 and TRBJ2-7, with D tentatively TRBD2 (5 bases). CDR3 size: 14 residues. V was trimmed by 6 bases and J by 2 bases, leaving 17 bases between them. Per germline, CDR1 DFQATT and CDR2 SNEGSKA (reference sequence). The CDR3 protein is CSAGGGASPYEQYF. The CDR3 DNA reads as TGCAGTGCCGGAGGAGGAGCGTCCCCCTACGAGCAGTACTTC.

The V call is TRBV27, the J call TRBJ2-1; TRBD2 matches 10 bases. Germline trimming cut 4 bases from V and 13 bases from J; bases unmatched to any gene: 10. CDR1 and CDR2 from the germline V gene are MNHEY and SMNVEV (reference sequence). This CDR3 is 14 amino acids long. The CDR3 DNA reads TGTGCCAGCAGTTCCCCCTCTAGCGGGAGTTTTCAGTTCTTC. This translates into CASSSPSSGSFQFF.

Comments on this clonotype: A much larger clone lies a single base off, so this may be a read error. CDR3 sequence: CASSQVVTLETQYF. The CDR3 bases are TGCGCCAGCAGCCAAGTGGTAACCTTGGAGACCCAGTACTTC. The V gene is TRBV4-1, the J gene TRBJ2-5; no firm D call. This CDR3 has 14 residues. V was pared by 1 base and J by 5 bases, with 11 bases between. In germline, CDR1 is MGHRA, CDR2 YSYEKL.

This clonotype has a handful of counts. The chain has TRBV18 and TRBJ2-7, with D perhaps matching TRBD2 (6 bases). V shed 8 bases and J shed 0 bases, with 14 bases lying between them. CDR1 KGHSH and CDR2 LQKENI come from the germline V gene. The CDR3 covers 14 residues. The CDR3 region has the DNA TGTGCCAGCATCGCTAGCGCTAACTCCTACGAGCAGTACTTC. Encoded protein: CASIASANSYEQYF.

This clonotype showed up many times. The rearrangement uses TRBV20-1 and TRBJ2-1; D is unclear. CDR3 length: 15 residues. Germline V gene lookup returns CDR1 DFQATT and CDR2 SNEGSKA (reference sequence). The V end lost 4 bases, the J end lost 2 bases, and 15 bases lay between the germline ends. CDR3 sequence (DNA): TGCAGTGCTACATCTCCAATAGATACCTACAATGAGCAGTTCTTC. Protein sequence: CSATSPIDTYNEQFF.

The chain couples TRBV5-6 to TRBJ2-3; D remains ambiguous. The CDR3 has 13 residues. The V end was cut by 1 base, the J end by 3 bases, with 6 bases between. Germline CDR1 and CDR2: SGHDT and YYEEEE. The CDR3 loop reads CASSLTWTDTQYF. The CDR3 DNA reads as TGTGCCAGCAGCTTGACGTGGACAGATACGCAGTATTTT.